Sequencing of this TCR beta chain was carried out in a study of early T cells in non-severe SARS-CoV-2 infection. The overall study: RNA in bulk from unsorted whole blood was sequenced, and chains were unpaired. Study-level findings and limits: VDJdb matching skewed toward anti-spike CD8 responses, missing private and CD4 specificities.

The CDR3 spans 13 residues. Germline V gene lookup returns CDR1 ENHRY and CDR2 SYGVKD. V lost 0 bases and J lost 1, with 3 bases in between. This clonotype showed up just a few times. Its matching antigen is unknown. The TCR library protocol attached unique molecular identifiers to the individual cDNA molecules. From the 5' RACE reads, TCRdb called clonotypes with MiXCR, one entry per CDR3 protein. The table has about 99,000 distinct CDR3 sequences, over 15% seen once. What was sequenced was whole blood. The sequence was collected from an adult who was a healthcare worker with PCR-confirmed SARS-CoV-2 infection or an uninfected control (not recorded which). The chain has TRBV10-3 and TRBJ1-1; D is ambiguous. As DNA, the CDR3 is TGTGCCATCAGTGAGTCCTGGAACACTGAAGCTTTCTTT. This codes for CAISESWNTEAFF.